The present entry profiles one T cell receptor beta chain with its context. The germline CDR1 and CDR2 sequences are KGHSH and LQKENI. This CDR3 is 14 amino acids long. V gave up 6 bases and J gave up 7 bases; unmatched junction bases: 4. This entry belongs to a study of blood T cell repertoires in COVID-19. Study details: From the United States, Italy and Spain came samples of acute and convalescent COVID-19. Sample material is recorded as cDNA or gDNA derived from T cells, B-cell-depleted T cells, or PBMCs.

Per the authors' pipeline: Reference gene primer amplification gave nucleated cell count estimates. The table came from immunoSEQ multiplex PCR; TCRdb's copy has only in-frame clones and leaves some out. D and trimming come from the DNA, and the V and J calls and clone size come from that table. The sample carries some 42,000 clones, 90% recorded once. The receptor's source is a man aged 50 or older with active COVID-19. This chain connects TRBV18 to TRBJ1-6; 9 positions match TRBD1. The material sequenced was peripheral blood. This CDR3 is CASSGTGQNSPLHF. The CDR3 DNA reads as TGTGCCAGCTCGGGGACAGGGCAGAATTCACCCCTCCACTTT.